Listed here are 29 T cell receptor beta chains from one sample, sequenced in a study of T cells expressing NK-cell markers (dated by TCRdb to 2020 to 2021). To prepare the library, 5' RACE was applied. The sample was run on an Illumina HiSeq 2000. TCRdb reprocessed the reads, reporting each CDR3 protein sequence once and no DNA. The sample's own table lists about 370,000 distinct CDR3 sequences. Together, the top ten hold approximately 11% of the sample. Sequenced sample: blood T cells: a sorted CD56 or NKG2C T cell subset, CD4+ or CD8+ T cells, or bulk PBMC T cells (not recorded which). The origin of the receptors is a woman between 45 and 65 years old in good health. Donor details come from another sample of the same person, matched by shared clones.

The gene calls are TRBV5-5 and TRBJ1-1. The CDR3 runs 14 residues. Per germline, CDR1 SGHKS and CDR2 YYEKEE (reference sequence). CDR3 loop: CASSSTSSNTEAFF.

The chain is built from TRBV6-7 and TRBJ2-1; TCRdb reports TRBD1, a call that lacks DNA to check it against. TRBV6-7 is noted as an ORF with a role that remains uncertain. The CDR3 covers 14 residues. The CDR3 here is CASISPGRVGEQFF.

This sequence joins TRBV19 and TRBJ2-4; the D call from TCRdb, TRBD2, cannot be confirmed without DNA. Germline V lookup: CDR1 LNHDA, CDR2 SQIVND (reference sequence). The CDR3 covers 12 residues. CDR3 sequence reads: CASSAGENIQYF.

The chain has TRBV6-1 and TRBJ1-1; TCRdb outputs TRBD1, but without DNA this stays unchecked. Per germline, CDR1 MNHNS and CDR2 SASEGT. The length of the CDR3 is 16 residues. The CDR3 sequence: CASSEGAGGAGTEAFF.

CDR3 in amino acids: CASSLFNSPLHF. This rearrangement joins TRBV27 to TRBJ1-6. The CDR3 runs 12 residues. From germline, CDR1 is MNHEY and CDR2 SMNVEV (reference sequence).

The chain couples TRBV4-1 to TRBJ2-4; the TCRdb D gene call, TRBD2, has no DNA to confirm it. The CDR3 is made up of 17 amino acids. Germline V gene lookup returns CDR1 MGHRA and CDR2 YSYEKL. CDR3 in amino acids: CASSLESGTSLVNIQYF.

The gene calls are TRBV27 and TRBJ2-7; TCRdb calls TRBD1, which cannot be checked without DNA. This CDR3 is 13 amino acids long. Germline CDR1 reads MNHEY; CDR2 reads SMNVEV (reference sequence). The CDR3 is CASSGAGRGEQYF.

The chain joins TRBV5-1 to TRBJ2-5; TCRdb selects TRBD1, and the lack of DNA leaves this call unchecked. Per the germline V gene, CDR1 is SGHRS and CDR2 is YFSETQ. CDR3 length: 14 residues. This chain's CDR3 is CASSLSGTQETQYF.

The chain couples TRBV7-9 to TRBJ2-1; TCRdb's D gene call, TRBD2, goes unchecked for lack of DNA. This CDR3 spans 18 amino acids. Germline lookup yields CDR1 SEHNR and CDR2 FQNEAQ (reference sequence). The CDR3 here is CASSLPHRLAGVSNEQFF.

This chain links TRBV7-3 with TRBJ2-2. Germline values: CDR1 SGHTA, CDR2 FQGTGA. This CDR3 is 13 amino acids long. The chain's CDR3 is CASSLQATGELFF.

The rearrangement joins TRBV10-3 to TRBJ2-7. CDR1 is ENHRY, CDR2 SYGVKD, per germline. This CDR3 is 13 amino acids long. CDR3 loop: CAISLAGSYEQYF.

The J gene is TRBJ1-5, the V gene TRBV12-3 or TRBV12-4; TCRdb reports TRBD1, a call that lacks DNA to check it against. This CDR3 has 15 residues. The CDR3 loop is CASSPGVGGNQPQHF.

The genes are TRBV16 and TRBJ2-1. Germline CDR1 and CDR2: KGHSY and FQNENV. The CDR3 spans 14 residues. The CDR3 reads CASSQSFLYNEQFF. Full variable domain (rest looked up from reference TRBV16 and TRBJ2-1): GEEVAQTPKHLVRGEGQKAKLYCAPIKGHSYVFWYQQVLKNEFKFLISFQNENVFDETGMPKERFSAKCLPNSPCSLEIQATKLEDSAVYFCASSQSFLYNEQFFGPGTRLTVL.

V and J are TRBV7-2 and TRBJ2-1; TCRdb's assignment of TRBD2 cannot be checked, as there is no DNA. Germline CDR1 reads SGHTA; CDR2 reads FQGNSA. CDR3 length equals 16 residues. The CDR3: CASSPKPEGQYNEQFF.

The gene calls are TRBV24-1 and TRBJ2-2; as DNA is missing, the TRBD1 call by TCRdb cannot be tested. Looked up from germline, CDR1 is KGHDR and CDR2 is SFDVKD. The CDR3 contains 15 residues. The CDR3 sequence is CATGGTEVKGGELFF.

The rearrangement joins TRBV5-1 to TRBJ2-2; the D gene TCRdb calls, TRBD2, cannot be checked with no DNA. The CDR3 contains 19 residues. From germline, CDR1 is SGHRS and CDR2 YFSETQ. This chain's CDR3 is CASSFPSGSTSGGTGELFF.

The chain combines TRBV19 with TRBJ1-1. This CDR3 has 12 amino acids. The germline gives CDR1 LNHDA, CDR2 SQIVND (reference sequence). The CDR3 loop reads CATMDGYTEAFF. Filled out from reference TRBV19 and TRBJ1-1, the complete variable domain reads DGGITQSPKYLFRKEGQNVTLSCEQNLNHDAMYWYRQDPGQGLRLIYYSQIVNDFQKGDIAEGYSVSREKKESFPLTVTSAQKNPTAFYLCATMDGYTEAFFGQGTRLTVV.

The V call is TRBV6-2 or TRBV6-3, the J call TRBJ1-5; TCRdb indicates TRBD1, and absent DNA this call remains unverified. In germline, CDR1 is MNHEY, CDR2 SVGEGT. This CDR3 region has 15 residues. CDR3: CASRSTGQVNQPQHF.

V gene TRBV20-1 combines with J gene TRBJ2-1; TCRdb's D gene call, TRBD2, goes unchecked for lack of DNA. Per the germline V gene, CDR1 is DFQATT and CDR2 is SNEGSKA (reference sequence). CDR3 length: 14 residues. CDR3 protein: CSASKPGGGNEQFF.

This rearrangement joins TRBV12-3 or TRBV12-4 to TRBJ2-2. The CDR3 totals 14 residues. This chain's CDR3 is CASSTDSATGELFF.

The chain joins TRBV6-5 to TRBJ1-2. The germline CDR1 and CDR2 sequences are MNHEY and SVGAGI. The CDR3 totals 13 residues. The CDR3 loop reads CASSYSRTYGYTF.

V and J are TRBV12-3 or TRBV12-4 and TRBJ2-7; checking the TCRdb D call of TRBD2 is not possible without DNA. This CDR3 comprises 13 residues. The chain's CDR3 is CASTWGGLDEQYF.

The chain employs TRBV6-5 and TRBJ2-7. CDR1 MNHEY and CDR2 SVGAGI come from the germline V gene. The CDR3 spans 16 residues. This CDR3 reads CASSYSIRGNSYEQYF.

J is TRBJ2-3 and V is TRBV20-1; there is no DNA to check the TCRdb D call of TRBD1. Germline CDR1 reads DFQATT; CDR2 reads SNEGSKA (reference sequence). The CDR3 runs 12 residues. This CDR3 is CSATLSGDTQYF.

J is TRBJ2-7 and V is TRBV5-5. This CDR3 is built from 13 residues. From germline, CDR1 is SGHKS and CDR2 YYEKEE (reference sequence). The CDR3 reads CASSKPGAYEQYF.

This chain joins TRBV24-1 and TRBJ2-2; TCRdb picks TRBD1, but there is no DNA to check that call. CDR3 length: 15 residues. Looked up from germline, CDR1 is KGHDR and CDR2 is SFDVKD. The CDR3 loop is CATSDGVGDVGELFF.

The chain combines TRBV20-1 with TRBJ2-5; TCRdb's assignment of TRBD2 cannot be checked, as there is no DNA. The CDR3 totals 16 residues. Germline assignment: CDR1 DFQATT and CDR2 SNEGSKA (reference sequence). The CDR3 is CSASKNLAGVLETQYF.

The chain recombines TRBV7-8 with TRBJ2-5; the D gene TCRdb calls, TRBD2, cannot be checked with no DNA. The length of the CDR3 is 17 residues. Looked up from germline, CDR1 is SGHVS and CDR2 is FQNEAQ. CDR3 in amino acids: CASSLLGLAAKRETQYF.

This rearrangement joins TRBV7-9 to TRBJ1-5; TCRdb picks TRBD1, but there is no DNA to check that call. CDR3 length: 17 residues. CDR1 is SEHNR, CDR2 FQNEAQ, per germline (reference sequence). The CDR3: CASSLVSGAYSNQPQHF.